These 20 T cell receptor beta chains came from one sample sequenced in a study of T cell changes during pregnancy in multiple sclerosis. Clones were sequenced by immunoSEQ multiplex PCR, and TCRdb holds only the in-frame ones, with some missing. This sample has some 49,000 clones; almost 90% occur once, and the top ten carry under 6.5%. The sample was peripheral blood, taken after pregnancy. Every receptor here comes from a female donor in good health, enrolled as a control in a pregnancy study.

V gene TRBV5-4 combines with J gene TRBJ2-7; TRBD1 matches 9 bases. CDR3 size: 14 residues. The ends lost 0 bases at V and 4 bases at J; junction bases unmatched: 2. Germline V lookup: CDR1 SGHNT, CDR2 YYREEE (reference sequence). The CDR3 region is CASSLGGQGYEQYF. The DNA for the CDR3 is TGTGCCAGCAGCTTGGGGGGACAGGGTTACGAGCAGTACTTC. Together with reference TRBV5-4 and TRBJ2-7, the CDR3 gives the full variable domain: ETGVTQSPTHLIKTRGQQVTLRCSSQSGHNTVSWYQQALGQGPQFIFQYYREEENGRGNFPPRFSGLQFPNYSSELNVNALELDDSALYLCASSLGGQGYEQYFGPGTRLTVT.

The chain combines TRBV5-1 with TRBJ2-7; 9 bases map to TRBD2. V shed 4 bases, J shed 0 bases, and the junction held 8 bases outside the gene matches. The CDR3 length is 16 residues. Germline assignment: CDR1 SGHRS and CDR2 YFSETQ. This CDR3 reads CASSTGLALSSYEQYF. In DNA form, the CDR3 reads TGCGCCAGCAGCACGGGACTAGCACTGAGCTCCTACGAGCAGTACTTC.

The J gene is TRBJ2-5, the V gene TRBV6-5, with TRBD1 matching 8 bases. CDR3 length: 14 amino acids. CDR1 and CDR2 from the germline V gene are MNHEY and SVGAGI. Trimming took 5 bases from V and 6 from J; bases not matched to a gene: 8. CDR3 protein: CASSPGQDLKTQYF. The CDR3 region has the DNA TGTGCCAGCAGTCCGGGACAGGACCTTAAGACCCAGTACTTC.

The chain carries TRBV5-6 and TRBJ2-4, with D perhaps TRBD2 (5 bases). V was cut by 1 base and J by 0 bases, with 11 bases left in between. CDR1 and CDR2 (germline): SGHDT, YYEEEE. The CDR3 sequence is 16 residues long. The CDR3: CASSLYGVLAKNIQYF. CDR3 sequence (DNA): TGTGCCAGCAGCTTGTACGGGGTACTAGCCAAAAACATTCAGTACTTC.

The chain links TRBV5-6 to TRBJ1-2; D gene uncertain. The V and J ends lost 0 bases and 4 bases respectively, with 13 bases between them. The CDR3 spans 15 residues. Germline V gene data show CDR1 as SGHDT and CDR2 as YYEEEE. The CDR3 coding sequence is TGTGCCAGCAGCTTGGGTTCGGTAATCGGCTATGGCTACACCTTC. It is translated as CASSLGSVIGYGYTF.

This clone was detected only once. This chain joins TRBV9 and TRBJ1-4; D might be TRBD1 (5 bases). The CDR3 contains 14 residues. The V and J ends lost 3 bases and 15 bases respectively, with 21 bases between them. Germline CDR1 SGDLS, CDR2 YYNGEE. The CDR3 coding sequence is TGTGCCAGCAGCGCGATTAGCCTCGGGGGAACATTGTTTTTT. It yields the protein CASSAISLGGTLFF.

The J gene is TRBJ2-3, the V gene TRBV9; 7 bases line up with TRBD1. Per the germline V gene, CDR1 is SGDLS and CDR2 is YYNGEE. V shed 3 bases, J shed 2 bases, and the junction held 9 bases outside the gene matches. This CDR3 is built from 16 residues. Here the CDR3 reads CASSDGTVLDTDTQYF. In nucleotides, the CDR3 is TGTGCCAGCAGCGACGGGACAGTCCTGGACACAGATACGCAGTATTTT.

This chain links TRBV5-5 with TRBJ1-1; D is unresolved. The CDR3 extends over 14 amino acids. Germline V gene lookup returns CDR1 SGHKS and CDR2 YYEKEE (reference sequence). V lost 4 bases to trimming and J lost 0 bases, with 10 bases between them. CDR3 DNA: TGTGCCAGCAGCACGGGAATAATGAACACTGAAGCTTTCTTT. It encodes CASSTGIMNTEAFF. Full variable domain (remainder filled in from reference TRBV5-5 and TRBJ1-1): DAGVTQSPTHLIKTRGQQVTLRCSPISGHKSVSWYQQVLGQGPQFIFQYYEKEERGRGNFPDRFSARQFPNYSSELNVNALLLGDSALYLCASSTGIMNTEAFFGQGTRLTVV.

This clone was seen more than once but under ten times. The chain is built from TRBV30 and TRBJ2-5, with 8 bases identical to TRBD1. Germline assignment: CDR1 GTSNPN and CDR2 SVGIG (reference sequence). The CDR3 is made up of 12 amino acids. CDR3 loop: CSGQGARETQYF. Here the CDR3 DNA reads TGTTCCGGCCAGGGGGCGAGAGAGACCCAGTACTTC.

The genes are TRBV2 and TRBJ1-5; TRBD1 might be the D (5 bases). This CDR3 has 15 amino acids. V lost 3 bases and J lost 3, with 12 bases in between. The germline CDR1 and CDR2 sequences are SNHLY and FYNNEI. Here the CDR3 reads CASSELQVNNQPQHF. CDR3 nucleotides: TGTGCCAGCAGTGAGCTACAGGTCAACAATCAGCCCCAGCATTTT.

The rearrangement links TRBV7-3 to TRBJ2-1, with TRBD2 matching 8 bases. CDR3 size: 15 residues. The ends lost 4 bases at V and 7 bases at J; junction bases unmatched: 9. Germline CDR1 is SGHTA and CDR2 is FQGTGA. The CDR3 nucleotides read TGTGCCAGCAGCTCCCCGGGACTAGTAGGTAATGAGCAGTTCTTC. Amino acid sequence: CASSSPGLVGNEQFF. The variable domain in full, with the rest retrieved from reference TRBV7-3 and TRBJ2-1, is GAGVSQTPSNKVTEKGKYVELRCDPISGHTALYWYRQSLGQGPEFLIYFQGTGAADDSGLPNDRFFAVRPEGSVSTLKIQRTERGDSAVYLCASSSPGLVGNEQFFGPGTRLTVL.

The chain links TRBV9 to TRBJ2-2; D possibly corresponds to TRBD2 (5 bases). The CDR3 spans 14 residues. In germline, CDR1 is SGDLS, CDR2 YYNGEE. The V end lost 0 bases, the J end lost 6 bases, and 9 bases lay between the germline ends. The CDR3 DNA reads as TGTGCCAGCAGCGTAGGGGCTAGCCCCGGGGAGCTGTTTTTT. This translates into CASSVGASPGELFF. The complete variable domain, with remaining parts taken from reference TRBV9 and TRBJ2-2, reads DSGVTQTPKHLITATGQRVTLRCSPRSGDLSVYWYQQSLDQGLQFLIQYYNGEERAKGNILERFSAQQFPDLHSELNLSSLELGDSALYFCASSVGASPGELFFGEGSRLTVL.

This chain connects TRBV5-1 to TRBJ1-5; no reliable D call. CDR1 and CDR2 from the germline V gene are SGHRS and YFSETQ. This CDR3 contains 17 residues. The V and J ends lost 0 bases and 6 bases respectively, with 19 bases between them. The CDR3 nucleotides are TGCGCCAGCAGCTTGGAAGTGTCGGGGAAACAAAGTCAGCCCCAGCATTTT. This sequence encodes CASSLEVSGKQSQPQHF.

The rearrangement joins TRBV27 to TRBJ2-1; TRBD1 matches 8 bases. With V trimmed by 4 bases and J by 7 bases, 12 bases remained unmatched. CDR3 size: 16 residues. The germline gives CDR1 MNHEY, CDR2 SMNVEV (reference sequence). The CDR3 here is CASSSPGGLGMNEQFF. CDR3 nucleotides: TGTGCCAGCAGTTCCCCAGGGGGCTTGGGTATGAATGAGCAGTTCTTC.

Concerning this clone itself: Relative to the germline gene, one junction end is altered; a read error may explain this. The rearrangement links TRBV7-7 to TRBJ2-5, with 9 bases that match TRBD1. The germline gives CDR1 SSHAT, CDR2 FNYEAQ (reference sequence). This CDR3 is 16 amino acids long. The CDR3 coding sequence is TGTGCTAGCAGCAGAACCGGGACAGGGAACCAAGAGACCCAGTACTTC. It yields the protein CASSRTGTGNQETQYF.

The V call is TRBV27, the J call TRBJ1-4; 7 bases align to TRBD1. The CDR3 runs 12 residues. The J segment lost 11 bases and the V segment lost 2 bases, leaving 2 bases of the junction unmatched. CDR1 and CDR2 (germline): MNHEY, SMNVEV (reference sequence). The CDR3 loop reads CASSLPGQKLFF. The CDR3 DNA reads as TGTGCCAGCAGTTTACCGGGACAGAAACTGTTTTTT.

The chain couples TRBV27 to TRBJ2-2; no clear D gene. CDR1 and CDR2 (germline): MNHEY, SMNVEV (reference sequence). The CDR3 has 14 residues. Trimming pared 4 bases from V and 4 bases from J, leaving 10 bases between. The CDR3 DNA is TGTGCCAGCAGTTCGGCCCGAGGCACCGGGGAGCTGTTTTTT. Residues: CASSSARGTGELFF.

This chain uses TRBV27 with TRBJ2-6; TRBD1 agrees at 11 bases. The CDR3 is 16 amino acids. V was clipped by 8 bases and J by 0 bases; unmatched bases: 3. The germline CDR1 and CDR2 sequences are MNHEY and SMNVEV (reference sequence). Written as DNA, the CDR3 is TGTGCCAGCGGGGGACAGGGGGGCTCTGGGGCCAACGTCCTGACTTTC. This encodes CASGGQGGSGANVLTF. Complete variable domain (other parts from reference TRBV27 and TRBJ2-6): EAQVTQNPRYLITVTGKKLTVTCSQNMNHEYMSWYRQDPGLGLRQIYYSMNVEVTDKGDVPEGYKVSRKEKRNFPLILESPSPNQTSLYFCASGGQGGSGANVLTFGAGSRLTVL.

CDR3 nucleotides: TGTGCCAGCAGCTTTCTTAGCGGGAGAGGAGAGACCCAGTACTTC. Amino acid sequence: CASSFLSGRGETQYF. This chain connects TRBV5-8 to TRBJ2-5, with 9 bases identical to TRBD2. Trimming cost V 2 bases and J 4 bases; bases outside gene matches: 6. CDR1 is SGHTS, CDR2 YDEGEE, per germline. CDR3 size: 15 residues. Supplemented by reference TRBV5-8 and TRBJ2-5, the full variable domain reads EAGVTQSPTHLIKTRGQQATLRCSPISGHTSVYWYQQALGLGLQFLLWYDEGEERNRGNFPPRFSGRQFPNYSSELNVNALELEDSALYLCASSFLSGRGETQYFGPGTRLLVL.

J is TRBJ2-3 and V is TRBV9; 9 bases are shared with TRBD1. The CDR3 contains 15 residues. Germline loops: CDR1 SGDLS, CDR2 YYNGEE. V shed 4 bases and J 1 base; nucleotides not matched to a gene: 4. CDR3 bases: TGTGCCAGCAGCTTCGACAGGGGGGGCACAGATACGCAGTATTTT. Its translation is CASSFDRGGTDTQYF.